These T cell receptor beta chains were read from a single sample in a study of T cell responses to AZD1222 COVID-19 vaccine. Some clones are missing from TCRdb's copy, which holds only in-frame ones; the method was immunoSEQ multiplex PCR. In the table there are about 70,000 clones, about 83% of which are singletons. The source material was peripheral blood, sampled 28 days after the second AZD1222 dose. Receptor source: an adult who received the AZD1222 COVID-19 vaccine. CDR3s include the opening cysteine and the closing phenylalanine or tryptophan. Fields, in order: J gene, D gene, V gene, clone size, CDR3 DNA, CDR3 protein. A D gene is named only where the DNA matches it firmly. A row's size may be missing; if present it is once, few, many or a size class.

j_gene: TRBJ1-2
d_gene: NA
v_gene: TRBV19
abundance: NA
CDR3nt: TGTGCCAGTAGTATTATAGGAGGGCGGGGTGGCTACACCTTC
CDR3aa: CASSIIGGRGGYTF

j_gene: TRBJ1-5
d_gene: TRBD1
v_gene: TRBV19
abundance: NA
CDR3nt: TGTGCCAGTAGTCCGGACAGGGACGGACAGCCCCAGCATTTT
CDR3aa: CASSPDRDGQPQHF

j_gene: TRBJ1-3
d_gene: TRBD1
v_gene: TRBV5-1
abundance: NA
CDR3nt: TGCGCCAGCAGCTCCGGGACAGGGGGTCTTGGAAACACCATATATTTT
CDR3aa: CASSSGTGGLGNTIYF

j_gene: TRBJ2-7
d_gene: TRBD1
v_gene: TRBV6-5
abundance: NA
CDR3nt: TGTGCCAGCAGTCGGACAGGGTTGACCTACGAGCAGTACTTC
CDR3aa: CASSRTGLTYEQYF

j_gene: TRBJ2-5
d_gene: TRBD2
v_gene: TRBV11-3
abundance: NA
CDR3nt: TGTGCCAGCAGCTTATCGGGGGGGCAAGAGACCCAGTACTTC
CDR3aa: CASSLSGGQETQYF

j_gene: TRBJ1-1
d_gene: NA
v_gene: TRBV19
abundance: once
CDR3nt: TGTGCCAGTAGTATCTCGGGGGCCTCCGAGACTGAAGCTTTCTTT
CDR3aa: CASSISGASETEAFF

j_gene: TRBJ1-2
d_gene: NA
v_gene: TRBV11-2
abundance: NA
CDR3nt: TGTGCCAGCAGTCCCAGGGGCGCCCAGCCTAACTATGGCTACACCTTC
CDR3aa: CASSPRGAQPNYGYTF

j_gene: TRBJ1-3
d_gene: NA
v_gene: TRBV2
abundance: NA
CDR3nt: TGTGCCAGCAGCCGTCGCTCTCAGAACTCTGGAAACACCATATATTTT
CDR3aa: CASSRRSQNSGNTIYF

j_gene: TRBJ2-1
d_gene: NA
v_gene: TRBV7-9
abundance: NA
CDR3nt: TGTGCCAGCAGCCCGACTAGGGAGCAGTTCTTC
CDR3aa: CASSPTREQFF

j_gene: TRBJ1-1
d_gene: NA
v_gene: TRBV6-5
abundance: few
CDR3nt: TGTGCCAGCAGTTTTGGGGGTGAAGCTTTCTTT
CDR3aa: CASSFGGEAFF